This TCR beta chain was recorded in a study of technical replicates of blood from a few donors. Sequencing was performed with immunoSEQ multiplex PCR; in TCRdb, only in-frame clones are kept and a portion is missing. This sample has about 17,000 clones, with 65% to 85% found just once. Germline CDR1 reads SGHRS; CDR2 reads YFSETQ. Trimming pared 7 bases from V and 6 bases from J, leaving 16 bases between. The CDR3 consists of 14 residues. The sequencing input was PBMCs. V usage is TRBV5-1 and J usage is TRBJ2-2; no reliable D call. This TCR was recovered from a human donor in good health. Some clones in this sample may be carry-over from other donors' samples. As DNA, the CDR3 is TGCGCCAGCGTCGCCCCCCAGTTCCCCGGGGAGCTGTTTTTT. As protein: CASVAPQFPGELFF.